These T cell receptor beta chains were read from a single sample in a study of blood T cell repertoires in COVID-19. Here immunoSEQ multiplex PCR was the method, and the copy in TCRdb shows in-frame clones only, minus some. The data show 95,000 to 110,000 clones, with around 85% seen just once and 3% to 4% held by the top ten. Source material: peripheral blood. Receptors were obtained from a woman older than 75 with active or convalescent COVID-19. CDR3s include the opening cysteine and the closing phenylalanine or tryptophan.

v_call: TRBV5-4; j_call: TRBJ2-1; cdr3_aa: CASSLGLTPYNEQFF
v_call: TRBV28; j_call: TRBJ1-2; cdr3_aa: CASSPGQYGYTF
v_call: TRBV28; j_call: TRBJ2-6; cdr3_aa: CASSGQGVRRANVLTF
v_call: TRBV15; j_call: TRBJ1-1; cdr3_aa: CATSRVVGAAEAFF
v_call: TRBV6-5; j_call: TRBJ2-7; cdr3_aa: CASSYAGGPYEQYF
v_call: TRBV5-6; j_call: TRBJ2-3; cdr3_aa: CASSLRGLYSTDTQYF
v_call: TRBV7-2; j_call: TRBJ1-5; cdr3_aa: CASSLVGSWGGNSNQPQHF
v_call: TRBV29-1; j_call: TRBJ2-7; cdr3_aa: CSVEGLSVGGGEQYF
v_call: TRBV2; j_call: TRBJ2-6; cdr3_aa: CASRTGQGSGANVLTF
v_call: TRBV5-6; j_call: TRBJ2-5; cdr3_aa: CASSLWVAHQETQYF
v_call: TRBV5-1; j_call: TRBJ2-1; cdr3_aa: CASRTATTDNEQFF
v_call: TRBV7-5; j_call: TRBJ2-7; cdr3_aa: CARSFETSGSSYEQYF
v_call: TRBV7-2; j_call: TRBJ1-2; cdr3_aa: CASSLVGTGGGYTF